The rows below give T cell receptor beta chains drawn from one sample of a study of post-analysis software for immune sequencing data. TCRdb itself ran the PCR reads through MiXCR, one entry per CDR3 protein. Of 450,000 to 650,000 distinct CDR3 sequences in the sample, 44% were seen once. Input material: blood. The source of these receptors is a girl aged 10 to 17 with multiple sclerosis. CDR3s include the opening cysteine and the closing phenylalanine or tryptophan. D genes are given only for firm matches. The size field is filled for only some rows; it gives once, few, many or a size class.

DNA,CDR3,J,size,D,V
TGTGCCAGCAGGACGGGACAAGGGGCTTACGAGCAGTACTTC,CASRTGQGAYEQYF,TRBJ2-7,once,NA,TRBV12-3/TRBV12-4
TGTGCCAGCAGCTTAGCCGTACCCCGGACAGGAAGAATGGTCACCTATAATTCACCCCTCCACTTT,CASSLAVPRTGRMVTYNSPLHF,TRBJ1-6,few,TRBD1,TRBV7-6
TGTGCCAGCAGTTATTCCCGGGGCTGGAACTATGGCTACACCTTC,CASSYSRGWNYGYTF,TRBJ1-2,NA,NA,TRBV6-6
TGTGCCTGGAGTGTCCTCCAAGAGAGACGCGAGCAGTACTTC,CAWSVLQERREQYF,TRBJ2-7,NA,NA,TRBV30
TGTGCCATCAGTGATAGCGCGGAGACCCAGTACTTC,CAISDSAETQYF,TRBJ2-5,few,NA,TRBV10-3
TGCGCCAGCAGCCAAGCTAAGGGGCAGGCCTACAATGAGCAGTTCTTC,CASSQAKGQAYNEQFF,TRBJ2-1,NA,NA,TRBV5-1
TGCGCCAGCAGCCAAGGACCGATAGCTAACTATGGCTACACCTTC,CASSQGPIANYGYTF,TRBJ1-2,NA,NA,TRBV4-1
TGTGCCAGCAGTTACTCGCCGGGACAGGGCACACACAATGAGCAGTTCTTC,CASSYSPGQGTHNEQFF,TRBJ2-1,few,TRBD1,TRBV6-5
TGTGCCAGCAGCTTGGAGAGGTCCGATACGCAGTATTTT,CASSLERSDTQYF,TRBJ2-3,few,NA,TRBV5-4
TGTGCCAGCAGTTTAAGTGGCCAGGCCCGTAGCGGGGGCTACACCTTC,CASSLSGQARSGGYTF,TRBJ1-2,NA,NA,TRBV12-3/TRBV12-4
TGTGCCATCAGTAATGGGACAGGGAACTCCTACGAGCAGTACTTC,CAISNGTGNSYEQYF,TRBJ2-7,few,TRBD1,TRBV10-3
TGCAGTGCTAGGGAGACGACAGGCCGTGCGGGTGGCTACACCTTC,CSARETTGRAGGYTF,TRBJ1-2,few,NA,TRBV20-1
TGTGCCAGCACCGCGACTAGCCGGCGGGGCATTCAGTACTTC,CASTATSRRGIQYF,TRBJ2-4,NA,TRBD2,TRBV12-3/TRBV12-4
TGTGCCAGCAGAGACTCCCAAAACACTGAAGCTTTCTTT,CASRDSQNTEAFF,TRBJ1-1,NA,NA,TRBV6-6
TGCGCCAGCGGCTTGGCATCTCTCAAAATTAACTATGGCTACACCTTC,CASGLASLKINYGYTF,TRBJ1-2,NA,NA,TRBV5-1
TGTGCCAGCAGTGAGAGGCTAGCGGGGAAGGAGACCCAGTACTTC,CASSERLAGKETQYF,TRBJ2-5,NA,TRBD2,TRBV6-1
TGCGCCAGCAGTTTTGGACTAGCAATTCTGTCGAATGAGCAGTTCTTC,CASSFGLAILSNEQFF,TRBJ2-1,few,TRBD2,TRBV5-1
TGTGCCAGCAGTTTGCAGGCGGGAGAGGAATACAATGAGCAGTTCTTC,CASSLQAGEEYNEQFF,TRBJ2-1,NA,TRBD2,TRBV27
TGTGCCAGCAGCCCCGGACGGGCCCCTAAGTACAATGAGCAGTTCTTC,CASSPGRAPKYNEQFF,TRBJ2-1,NA,NA,TRBV6-5